Presented here are 31 T cell receptor beta chains from one specimen sequenced in a study of cytomegalovirus exposure and HLA in healthy donors. Assay: immunoSEQ multiplex PCR; the TCRdb copy retains only in-frame clones and omits some. This table holds over 200,000 clones, 88% found once. The sample taken for sequencing was PBMCs. Every receptor here comes from a woman aged 18 to 35 in good health and CMV-seronegative.

This clone was seen once. This chain links TRBV19 with TRBJ2-2, with 7 bases identical to TRBD1. The J segment lost 1 base and the V segment lost 7 bases, leaving 6 bases of the junction unmatched. This CDR3 region has 15 residues. Germline lookup yields CDR1 LNHDA and CDR2 SQIVND (reference sequence). The CDR3 region is CASTYRDRNTGELFF. In DNA, the CDR3 is TGTGCCAGTACCTACCGGGACAGGAACACCGGGGAGCTGTTTTTT.

V gene TRBV9 combines with J gene TRBJ2-5, with 8 nucleotides matching TRBD2. The germline CDR1 and CDR2 sequences are SGDLS and YYNGEE. The CDR3 length is 18 residues. The V and J ends lost 4 bases and 5 bases, in that order; junction bases with no gene match: 19. The DNA of the CDR3 is TGTGCCAGCAGCACCGCGACTAGCGTGGGATTTCTACTGGAGACCCAGTACTTC. It is translated as CASSTATSVGFLLETQYF. Supplemented by reference TRBV9 and TRBJ2-5, the full variable domain reads DSGVTQTPKHLITATGQRVTLRCSPRSGDLSVYWYQQSLDQGLQFLIQYYNGEERAKGNILERFSAQQFPDLHSELNLSSLELGDSALYFCASSTATSVGFLLETQYFGPGTRLLVL.

CDR3 in DNA: TGTGCCAGCAGACAACAGGGCTCCTACGAGCAGTACTTC. Its protein is CASRQQGSYEQYF. This chain joins TRBV28 and TRBJ2-7, with D possibly being TRBD1 (6 bases). The CDR3 extends over 13 amino acids. Germline loops: CDR1 MDHEN, CDR2 SYDVKM. Trimming removed 6 bases from V and 0 bases from J, with 9 bases in between.

This chain joins TRBV9 and TRBJ2-1; 8 bases match TRBD2. Germline V gives CDR1 SGDLS, CDR2 YYNGEE. The CDR3 is made up of 17 amino acids. Trimming at V came to 0 bases and at J to 3 bases, leaving 8 bases not matched to a gene. The CDR3 region is CASSVGVAGTLYNEQFF. CDR3 bases: TGTGCCAGCAGCGTAGGCGTAGCGGGAACCCTCTACAATGAGCAGTTCTTC.

The gene calls are TRBV27 and TRBJ2-7; no clear D gene. Trimming shortened V by 0 bases and J by 3 bases, and 9 bases separated the two germline ends. The CDR3 contains 14 residues. From germline, CDR1 is MNHEY and CDR2 SMNVEV (reference sequence). In nucleotides, the CDR3 is TGTGCCAGCAGTTTATCAAGCCCCTACTACGAGCAGTACTTC. Translating gives CASSLSSPYYEQYF.

V is TRBV7-8 and J is TRBJ2-1; 12 bases align to TRBD2. The CDR3 spans 16 residues. The junction had 11 bases not matched to a gene; V was cut back by 4 bases and J by 10 bases. Germline-derived CDR1 and CDR2 are SGHVS and FQNEAQ. CDR3 bases: TGTGCCAGCAGCTCCCGGAGACTAGCGGGAGCAGGGGAGCAGTTCTTC. This translates into CASSSRRLAGAGEQFF.

This clone was observed a single time. The chain links TRBV19 to TRBJ2-5; 9 bases match TRBD2. This CDR3 is built from 15 residues. Trimming at V came to 4 bases and at J to 2 bases, leaving 5 bases not matched to a gene. Looked up from germline, CDR1 is LNHDA and CDR2 is SQIVND (reference sequence). CDR3 DNA: TGTGCCAGTAGTAAGTTTAGCGGGGGACAAGAGACCCAGTACTTC. Amino acid sequence: CASSKFSGGQETQYF. Full variable domain (remainder filled in from reference TRBV19 and TRBJ2-5): DGGITQSPKYLFRKEGQNVTLSCEQNLNHDAMYWYRQDPGQGLRLIYYSQIVNDFQKGDIAEGYSVSREKKESFPLTVTSAQKNPTAFYLCASSKFSGGQETQYFGPGTRLLVL.

V gene TRBV7-9 combines with J gene TRBJ2-7; TRBD2 might be the D (6 bases). V was clipped by 1 base and J by 6 bases, with 7 bases between them. In germline, CDR1 is SEHNR, CDR2 FQNEAQ (reference sequence). This CDR3 spans 12 amino acids. CDR3 region: CASSLGGVEQYF. The CDR3 DNA follows: TGTGCCAGCAGCTTAGGGGGGGTCGAGCAGTACTTC.

This chain uses TRBV27 with TRBJ2-3; 10 nucleotides align to TRBD1. The CDR3 totals 16 residues. The V segment lost 4 bases and the J segment 3 bases; nucleotides outside the gene matches: 7. Germline CDR1 is MNHEY and CDR2 is SMNVEV (reference sequence). CDR3 amino acids: CASSSRTGGGTDTQYF. The CDR3 DNA is TGTGCCAGCAGTTCCCGGACAGGGGGAGGAACAGATACGCAGTATTTT.

The count of this clone is one. The chain combines TRBV28 with TRBJ1-3, with TRBD1 identical over 12 bases. V was pared by 7 bases and J by 2 bases, with 12 bases of the junction left unmatched. The length of the CDR3 is 18 residues. The germline CDR1 and CDR2 sequences are MDHEN and SYDVKM. CDR3 in amino acids: CASIPGQGARGTGNTIYF. DNA of the CDR3: TGTGCCAGCATACCGGGACAGGGGGCGCGGGGGACTGGAAACACCATATATTTT.

This chain joins TRBV21-1 and TRBJ1-1; no check of the table's D call, TRBD1, against the DNA was made. TRBV21-1 is given as a pseudogene. The CDR3 contains 14 residues. The CDR3 sequence is CAIRQGSRGTEAFF. CDR3 sequence (DNA): TGTGCCATCCGACAGGGGAGTCGAGGAACTGAAGCTTTCTTT.

The chain carries TRBV27 and TRBJ2-7, with a weak D call TRBD1 (5 bases). Per the germline V gene, CDR1 is MNHEY and CDR2 is SMNVEV (reference sequence). V shed 4 bases and J shed 2 bases, with 12 bases lying between them. The CDR3 contains 14 residues. CDR3 sequence (DNA): TGTGCCAGCAGTTCACAGGATCCCCCCTACGAGCAGTACTTC. Amino acid sequence: CASSSQDPPYEQYF.

This clone appeared once. This chain connects TRBV7-2 to TRBJ2-1; the D gene is possibly TRBD2 (5 bases). The germline CDR1 and CDR2 sequences are SGHTA and FQGNSA. The CDR3 is 16 amino acids. V lost 5 bases, J lost 8 bases, and 22 bases lay in between. The CDR3 coding sequence is TGTGCCAGCAGCCCCCGCGGGTCAGCTGCTGAAGATGAGCAGTTCTTC. Translation: CASSPRGSAAEDEQFF. Looking up the rest from reference TRBV7-2 and TRBJ2-1 gives the full variable domain: GAGVSQSPSNKVTEKGKDVELRCDPISGHTALYWYRQSLGQGLEFLIYFQGNSAPDKSGLPSDRFSAERTGGSVSTLTIQRTQQEDSAVYLCASSPRGSAAEDEQFFGPGTRLTVL.

This clone has a single count. The chain combines TRBV10-3 with TRBJ1-2; D unclear. The CDR3 contains 15 residues. Trimming cost V 0 bases and J 8 bases, with 16 bases left between them. Germline CDR1 and CDR2: ENHRY and SYGVKD. The DNA of the CDR3 is TGTGCCATCAGTGAGTCGGTCGGGCCAACGGGGGGCTACACCTTC. As protein: CAISESVGPTGGYTF.

This clone turned up a few times. The CDR3 spells CASSIGVLFEQYF. As DNA, the CDR3 is TGTGCCAGTAGTATTGGAGTGCTCTTCGAGCAGTACTTC. This chain connects TRBV19 to TRBJ2-7; D not certain. V shed 3 bases and J shed 6 bases, with 12 bases lying between them. The germline gives CDR1 LNHDA, CDR2 SQIVND (reference sequence). This CDR3 spans 13 amino acids.

The chain recombines TRBV25-1 with TRBJ1-1; 7 bases line up with TRBD1. The trim removed 6 bases at V and 1 base at J, leaving 11 bases unmatched. The CDR3 covers 16 residues. CDR1 is MGHDK and CDR2 is SYGVNS in the germline V gene. The CDR3 protein is CASRDSMGDRNTEAFF. The CDR3 nucleotides read TGTGCCAGCAGAGACTCCATGGGGGACAGGAACACTGAAGCTTTCTTT.

This clone was detected once. This chain connects TRBV6-1 to TRBJ2-5; the match to TRBD1 covers 7 bases. In germline, CDR1 is MNHNS, CDR2 SASEGT. The length of the CDR3 is 17 residues. Trimming took 4 bases from V and 4 from J; bases not matched to a gene: 15. CDR3 loop: CASSGNIQGQWGETQYF. The CDR3, as DNA: TGTGCCAGCAGTGGAAATATCCAGGGACAGTGGGGAGAGACCCAGTACTTC.

The chain combines TRBV4-3 with TRBJ2-2; possibly TRBD2 for D (6 bases). The length of the CDR3 is 14 residues. Germline lookup yields CDR1 LGHNA and CDR2 YSLEER. V shed 5 bases and J shed 4 bases, with 11 bases lying between them. Here the CDR3 DNA reads TGCGCCAGCAGCGGCCAGGGAGGCACCGGGGAGCTGTTTTTT. The encoded protein is CASSGQGGTGELFF.

The rearrangement links TRBV2 to TRBJ2-7; D perhaps matches TRBD2 (6 bases). The CDR3 covers 13 residues. Trimming removed 8 bases at V and 2 bases at J, with 13 bases between. Germline CDR1 reads SNHLY; CDR2 reads FYNNEI. The DNA for the CDR3 is TGTGCCAGCGACCGACTAGGGGCCTACGAGCAGTACTTC. This sequence encodes CASDRLGAYEQYF.

Details on this clone: The germline gene is not matched at one end of the junction; a read error may be the cause. The chain combines TRBV7-7 with TRBJ2-3; 12 bases line up with TRBD2. This CDR3 is built from 15 residues. Germline-derived CDR1 and CDR2 are SSHAT and FNYEAQ (reference sequence). The CDR3 DNA reads as TGTGCTAGCAGTTTAGGGCTAGCGGGAGGGGATACGCAGTATTTT. Its translation: CASSLGLAGGDTQYF.

The chain joins TRBV11-3 to TRBJ2-5, with D possibly TRBD2 on 6 matching bases. Germline V CDR1 and CDR2: SGHNT, YENEEA. The length of the CDR3 is 13 residues. V was trimmed by 1 base and J by 7 bases, leaving 10 bases between them. CDR3 nucleotides: TGTGCCAGCAGCTTAGCCCCCGGGGGGACCCAGTACTTC. Translation gives CASSLAPGGTQYF.

The chain couples TRBV7-2 to TRBJ2-5; weak D call: TRBD2 (5 bases). This CDR3 comprises 15 residues. In germline, CDR1 is SGHTA, CDR2 FQGNSA. The germline V and J ends were trimmed by 4 bases and 4 bases, with 16 bases remaining between them. The CDR3, as DNA: TGTGCCAGCAGCTCGGGGTCCCTTTCGGGAGAGACCCAGTACTTC. Translation: CASSSGSLSGETQYF.

The chain is built from TRBV6-6 and TRBJ1-5; D not certain. Trimming left V 2 bases short and J 5 bases short, with 7 bases between. The CDR3 sequence is 13 residues long. Germline-derived CDR1 and CDR2 are MNHNY and SVGAGI (reference sequence). The CDR3 DNA sequence: TGTGCCAGCAGTTACGCGGCCTATCAGCCCCAGCATTTT. Translating it yields CASSYAAYQPQHF.

This clone was picked up one time. The chain uses TRBV27 and TRBJ2-7, with TRBD1 matching 7 bases. Germline V gene lookup returns CDR1 MNHEY and CDR2 SMNVEV (reference sequence). The length of the CDR3 is 15 residues. The V segment lost 1 base and the J segment 2 bases; nucleotides outside the gene matches: 5. CDR3 bases: TGTGCCAGCAGTTTATTTGGGGGACAGACCTACGAGCAGTACTTC. This translates into CASSLFGGQTYEQYF.

The chain combines TRBV7-2 with TRBJ2-7; D gene ambiguous. The CDR3 totals 14 residues. Trimming removed 3 bases from V and 3 bases from J, with 12 bases in between. Germline V gene lookup returns CDR1 SGHTA and CDR2 FQGNSA. The CDR3 region is CASSFGIGLYEQYF. The CDR3 DNA follows: TGTGCCAGCAGCTTTGGTATCGGTCTCTACGAGCAGTACTTC.

This clone has just one count. V is TRBV11-2 and J is TRBJ2-1, with 7 bases that match TRBD2. J lost 3 bases, V lost 8 bases, and 4 bases had no gene match. Germline CDR1 is SGHAT and CDR2 is FQNNGV. CDR3 length: 13 residues. Here the CDR3 reads CASGRDVYNEQFF. Here the CDR3 DNA reads TGTGCCAGCGGGAGGGACGTCTACAATGAGCAGTTCTTC. Combining the CDR3 with reference TRBV11-2 and TRBJ2-1 gives the whole variable domain EAGVAQSPRYKIIEKRQSVAFWCNPISGHATLYWYQQILGQGPKLLIQFQNNGVVDDSQLPKDRFSAERLKGVDSTLKIQPAKLEDSAVYLCASGRDVYNEQFFGPGTRLTVL.

This clone was seen more than once but under ten times. V and J are TRBV7-6 and TRBJ1-2; 8 positions agree with TRBD1. This CDR3 is 12 amino acids long. Germline assignment: CDR1 SGHVS and CDR2 FNYEAQ. After removal of 5 bases from V and 8 bases from J, the junction contained 4 bases not matched to a gene. CDR3 coding DNA: TGTGCCAGCAGCCAGACAGGGGCCGGCTACACCTTC. Its protein product is CASSQTGAGYTF.

J is TRBJ2-5 and V is TRBV5-6, with 8 bases matching TRBD1. This CDR3 region has 15 residues. The trim removed 0 bases at V and 2 bases at J, leaving 3 bases unmatched. CDR1 is SGHDT, CDR2 YYEEEE, per germline. Here the CDR3 reads CASSLVTGGQETQYF. CDR3 nucleotide sequence: TGTGCCAGCAGCTTGGTAACAGGGGGTCAAGAGACCCAGTACTTC.

This clone is a singleton in its sample. The chain couples TRBV29-1 to TRBJ1-1; D is possibly TRBD1 (6 bases). Germline lookup yields CDR1 SQVTM and CDR2 ANQGSEA. The CDR3 has 13 amino acids. This CDR3 is CAAPRQVGTEAFF. In DNA, the CDR3 is TGCGCCGCGCCCAGACAGGTAGGAACTGAAGCTTTCTTT.

This chain uses TRBV18 with TRBJ2-7; 9 bases match TRBD1. The CDR3 spans 14 residues. V dropped 0 bases and J dropped 5; count of bases not matched to a gene: 2. Germline-derived CDR1 and CDR2 are KGHSH and LQKENI. The CDR3 DNA reads as TGTGCCAGCTCACCACCTACAGGGGGCCACGAGCAGTACTTC. Its translation is CASSPPTGGHEQYF.

This chain links TRBV4-2 with TRBJ2-7, with 7 bases fitting TRBD1. V shed 3 bases and J 7 bases; nucleotides not matched to a gene: 6. This CDR3 has 13 amino acids. Looked up from germline, CDR1 is LGHNA and CDR2 is YNFKEQ. The CDR3 region has the DNA TGTGCCAGCAGCCAGGAACCAGGGGGAGAGCAGTACTTC. Amino acid sequence: CASSQEPGGEQYF.